The 15 T cell receptor beta chains below all came from one sample that was sequenced in a study of beta chain features in type 1 diabetes. Expressed TCRB transcripts got sequenced, as all isolated RNA was reverse transcribed. The method was immunoSEQ multiplex PCR; TCRdb's version includes in-frame clones alone and lacks a portion of them. The data show roughly 610,000 clones, 15% to 19% seen once. The sample comprised naive CD4+ T cells from blood. All receptors come from a young man in good health.

The chain is built from TRBV27 and TRBJ2-7; 7 bases are shared with TRBD1. CDR1 is MNHEY, CDR2 SMNVEV, per germline (reference sequence). Trimming took 7 bases from V and 3 from J; bases not matched to a gene: 6. CDR3 size: 13 residues. CDR3 nucleotides: TGTGCCAGCACAAGGACAGGAAACTACGAGCAGTACTTC. Residues: CASTRTGNYEQYF.

J is TRBJ2-7 and V is TRBV28, with D perhaps assigned TRBD1 or TRBD2 (5 bases each). From germline, CDR1 is MDHEN and CDR2 SYDVKM. This CDR3 has 16 residues. The V end lost 6 bases, the J end lost 0 bases, and 18 bases lay between the germline ends. The CDR3 loop is CASRSDPGRHSYEQYF. CDR3 DNA sequence: TGTGCCAGCAGATCCGATCCGGGACGGCACTCCTACGAGCAGTACTTC.

The chain employs TRBV6-1 and TRBJ2-1; 9 positions agree with TRBD2. The V segment lost 10 bases and the J segment 10 bases; nucleotides outside the gene matches: 11. Germline CDR1 and CDR2: MNHNS and SASEGT. The CDR3 covers 13 residues. CDR3 in amino acids: CATPGLAFTEQFF. DNA for the CDR3: TGTGCCACACCGGGACTAGCATTCACCGAGCAGTTCTTC.

V gene TRBV5-1 combines with J gene TRBJ1-2; 8 nucleotides agree with TRBD1. CDR3 length: 14 amino acids. The ends lost 5 bases at V and 7 bases at J; junction bases unmatched: 10. CDR1 SGHRS and CDR2 YFSETQ come from the germline V gene. As DNA, the CDR3 is TGCGCCAGCAGTAGGGACGGGACAGGACGTGGCTACACCTTC. Translated: CASSRDGTGRGYTF. Filled out from reference TRBV5-1 and TRBJ1-2, the complete variable domain reads KAGVTQTPRYLIKTRGQQVTLSCSPISGHRSVSWYQQTPGQGLQFLFEYFSETQRNKGNFPGRFSGRQFSNSRSEMNVSTLELGDSALYLCASSRDGTGRGYTFGSGTRLTVV.

This clone came up a few times. This chain uses TRBV5-1 with TRBJ1-2; no clear D gene. Between the trimmed V and J ends, which lost 0 bases and 0 bases, there was a span of 6 bases. CDR1 and CDR2 from the germline V gene are SGHRS and YFSETQ. The CDR3 runs to 14 residues. DNA for the CDR3: TGCGCCAGCAGCTTGGACGGAGCTAACTATGGCTACACCTTC. This translates into CASSLDGANYGYTF.

In its sample, this clone was seen a few times. This chain links TRBV6-5 with TRBJ2-5; 8 bases are a match to TRBD2. The CDR3 spans 15 residues. V lost 6 bases to trimming and J lost 5 bases; unmatched junction nucleotides: 11. CDR1 is MNHEY and CDR2 is SVGAGI in the germline V gene. The CDR3: CASRRYRTSMETQYF. As DNA, the CDR3 is TGTGCCAGCAGACGCTACCGGACTAGCATGGAGACCCAGTACTTC.

This clone was detected a few times. V usage is TRBV5-4 and J usage is TRBJ1-1, with D unresolved. Deletions cut 4 bases from V and 4 bases from J, with 14 bases between. Germline values: CDR1 SGHNT, CDR2 YYREEE (reference sequence). The CDR3 loop spans 14 amino acids. CDR3 loop: CASSDRRSGTEAFF. Here the CDR3 DNA reads TGTGCCAGCAGCGATAGACGGTCGGGCACTGAAGCTTTCTTT.

This clone was found a few times. The CDR3 coding sequence is TGTGCCAGCCGTGGACAGGGTGACACCGGGGAGCTGTTTTTT. Residues: CASRGQGDTGELFF. The chain has TRBV2 and TRBJ2-2; 8 bases agree with TRBD1. The V segment lost 8 bases and the J segment 3 bases; nucleotides outside the gene matches: 5. The CDR3 length is 14 residues. The germline CDR1 and CDR2 sequences are SNHLY and FYNNEI.

This clone has a handful of counts. The CDR3 coding sequence is TGTGCCAGCAGGACACTGACGCAGGGGGCAAGCGGCTACACCTTC. Protein product: CASRTLTQGASGYTF. The rearrangement uses TRBV27 and TRBJ1-2, with 8 bases matching TRBD1. The trim removed 6 bases at V and 8 bases at J, leaving 14 bases unmatched. The CDR3 totals 15 residues. CDR1 and CDR2 from the germline V gene are MNHEY and SMNVEV (reference sequence).

This clone was seen a few times. The V gene is TRBV7-2, the J gene TRBJ2-4; D remains ambiguous. The ends were cut back, 5 bases at V and 2 bases at J, with 7 bases in the middle. Germline-derived CDR1 and CDR2 are SGHTA and FQGNSA. The CDR3 has 13 residues. The CDR3 DNA is TGTGCCAGCAGCCCGAGTTCCAAAAACATTCAGTACTTC. Amino acids: CASSPSSKNIQYF.

Only a few counts were recorded for this clone. J is TRBJ2-3 and V is TRBV28; TRBD2 agrees at 10 bases. Trimming at V came to 5 bases and at J to 3 bases, leaving 8 bases not matched to a gene. Per germline, CDR1 MDHEN and CDR2 SYDVKM. This CDR3 has 16 amino acids. The CDR3 nucleotides are TGTGCCAGCAGTCCGTCTAGCGGGAGCGGGACAGATACGCAGTATTTT. This codes for CASSPSSGSGTDTQYF. Looking up the rest from reference TRBV28 and TRBJ2-3 gives the full variable domain: DVKVTQSSRYLVKRTGEKVFLECVQDMDHENMFWYRQDPGLGLRLIYFSYDVKMKEKGDIPEGYSVSREKKERFSLILESASTNQTSMYLCASSPSSGSGTDTQYFGPGTRLTVL.

The chain joins TRBV5-4 to TRBJ2-3; D remains unclear. Germline-derived CDR1 and CDR2 are SGHNT and YYREEE (reference sequence). The CDR3 totals 14 residues. V was pared by 5 bases and J by 0 bases, with 10 bases between. The CDR3 here is CASSLRLSTDTQYF. The CDR3 DNA sequence: TGTGCCAGCAGTCTTAGACTGAGCACAGATACGCAGTATTTT. The variable domain in full, completed from reference TRBV5-4 and TRBJ2-3, reads ETGVTQSPTHLIKTRGQQVTLRCSSQSGHNTVSWYQQALGQGPQFIFQYYREEENGRGNFPPRFSGLQFPNYSSELNVNALELDDSALYLCASSLRLSTDTQYFGPGTRLTVL.

In its sample, this clone was seen a few times. The chain uses TRBV7-9 and TRBJ2-7; possible D gene TRBD1, 6 bases. Germline values: CDR1 SEHNR, CDR2 FQNEAQ (reference sequence). This CDR3 is 13 amino acids long. V was shortened by 6 bases and J by 3 bases, with 12 bases between the two germline ends. DNA for the CDR3: TGTGCCAGCAGTATACTGGACAGCTACGAGCAGTACTTC. Translating gives CASSILDSYEQYF.

This clone has a handful of counts. The V and J genes are TRBV18 and TRBJ2-1; D gene uncertain. CDR3 size: 15 residues. Trimming took 2 bases from V and 2 from J, leaving 10 bases between them. CDR1 and CDR2 from the germline V gene are KGHSH and LQKENI. The CDR3 sequence: CASSPSTVTYNEQFF. The CDR3 DNA follows: TGTGCCAGCTCACCATCTACAGTTACCTACAATGAGCAGTTCTTC. Filled out from reference TRBV18 and TRBJ2-1, the complete variable domain reads NAGVMQNPRHLVRRRGQEARLRCSPMKGHSHVYWYRQLPEEGLKFMVYLQKENIIDESGMPKERFSAEFPKEGPSILRIQQVVRGDSAAYFCASSPSTVTYNEQFFGPGTRLTVL.

The chain is built from TRBV20-1 and TRBJ2-4; D remains ambiguous. Germline V gene lookup returns CDR1 DFQATT and CDR2 SNEGSKA (reference sequence). The CDR3 covers 10 residues. Trimming pared 6 bases from V and 11 bases from J, leaving 11 bases between. This CDR3 is CSALDRFQYF. The CDR3 nucleotides read TGCAGTGCCTTGGATCGATTTCAGTACTTC.